The subject of this entry is one T cell receptor beta chain. Its antigen is not yet known. Per-base quality was not reported, and no clone a single base away is much larger than it. The protocol used for the library was 5' RACE. The sequencing machine was an Illumina HiSeq 2500. A second roughly 7 to 11 cycle PCR used a sample-barcoded 5' primer and a J-beta primer mix. Each TCR beta cDNA molecule received a unique molecular identifier from a template-switch 5' adaptor carrying 12 random nucleotides. Each sample yielded at least 3 million CDR3-containing paired-end reads. First-strand cDNA was synthesized from all RNA with the Mint cDNA synthesis kit, primed by a TRBC-specific oligonucleotide. Following uracil-DNA glycosylase treatment, a first 18-cycle PCR with universal primers M1SS and BC2_uni_R was performed on all cDNA. On the study's bioinformatics: Normalization of each sample was performed by random selection of 1 million high-quality reads, each carrying a distinct molecular identifier. Instead of being binned into consensus sequences, reads that shared molecular identifiers were thrown out. MiTCR, run with a Q25 quality threshold and the strictest error-elimination algorithm, handled CDR3 identification, clonotype clustering and error correction. A nonparametric unseen species model with Euler transformation was used to estimate a lower bound on total TCR beta diversity. TCRdb took the public reads, trimmed them with fastp at Q25, ran MiXCR for clone calling and kept in-frame beta chains. Entries that share a CDR3 protein sequence are merged under the most common genes and DNA. The V and J calls, along with clone size, are taken from TCRdb and not from the paper's own processing. The sample profile shows nearly 800,000 distinct CDR3 sequences; roughly 56% of them were found once. The ten largest clones capture 20% to 30% of the sample.

This entry comes from a study of blood T cells in healthy people across ages (dated by TCRdb to about 2015). About the investigation overall: Template switching captured roughly one uniquely barcoded TCR beta cDNA molecule per two T cells in model experiments. The study measured age-related changes in TCR beta repertoire diversity using deep sequencing normalized with unique cDNA molecular identifiers. The donors were divided into four age groups: young (average about 16 years), middle-aged (about 40), aged (around 59) and long-lived (roughly 88). To avoid experimental bias, donors of different ages were distributed randomly across sequencing lanes. For two donors (one aged 18 to 29 and one aged 80 or older), the study analyzed two additional independent replicas of 1 million unique cDNA reads from the same blood draw. Paper-wide results and their limitations: Compared with the aged group, the long-lived group had more naive CD4+ T cells, fewer expanded clones and increased TCR diversity, a pattern suggesting age selection. Donor CMV infection status was unknown, potentially confounding age-related changes in expanded clonotypes. Conclusive comparison of naive and antigen-experienced compartments was prevented by the profiling of bulk unsorted PBMCs. Observed TCR beta diversity per million T cells fell roughly linearly with age, and a significant reduction was already apparent by age approximately 40. There was a strong correlation between observed TCR beta diversity and the percentage of naive T cells measured by flow cytometry. Estimates of total diversity based on one million sequenced T cells were regarded as lower bounds and as underestimates.

V ends up 2 bases short and J 6 bases short, with an unmatched junction base count of 6. CDR1 and CDR2 are drawn from the germline V gene: SGHTA, FQGTGA. From its cysteine to its phenylalanine, the CDR3 spans 16 amino acids. This entry keeps only the CDR3 DNA: 48 bases, framed from base 1. The approximately 41 donors, aged 6 to 90 years, were systemically healthy Caucasian individuals from Russia. Around 10 milliliters of peripheral blood were drawn from each donor into EDTA-treated Vacutainer tubes. PBMCs were isolated by Ficoll-Paque density-gradient centrifugation, with at least 7 million obtained per sample. Trizol reagent was used to extract total RNA from the PBMCs, yielding at least 5 micrograms per sample. Naive CD45RAhigh/CD27high T cell percentages were measured by flow cytometry on a PBMC aliquot from every donor.

The TCR was taken from a man aged 40-50 years in good health. Sequencing was performed on blood. The sequence links TRBV7-3 to TRBJ2-3; 12 central bases correspond to TRBD2. In nucleotides, the sequence is TGTGCCAGCAGCTTAGGGGCTAGCGGGGGGGTCGATACGCAGTATTTT. Translated, it reads CASSLGASGGVDTQYF. With the portions outside the CDR3 filled from the reference TRBV7-3 and TRBJ2-3 genes, the complete variable region becomes GAGVSQTPSNKVTEKGKYVELRCDPISGHTALYWYRQSLGQGPEFLIYFQGTGAADDSGLPNDRFFAVRPEGSVSTLKIQRTERGDSAVYLCASSLGASGGVDTQYFGPGTRLTVL.